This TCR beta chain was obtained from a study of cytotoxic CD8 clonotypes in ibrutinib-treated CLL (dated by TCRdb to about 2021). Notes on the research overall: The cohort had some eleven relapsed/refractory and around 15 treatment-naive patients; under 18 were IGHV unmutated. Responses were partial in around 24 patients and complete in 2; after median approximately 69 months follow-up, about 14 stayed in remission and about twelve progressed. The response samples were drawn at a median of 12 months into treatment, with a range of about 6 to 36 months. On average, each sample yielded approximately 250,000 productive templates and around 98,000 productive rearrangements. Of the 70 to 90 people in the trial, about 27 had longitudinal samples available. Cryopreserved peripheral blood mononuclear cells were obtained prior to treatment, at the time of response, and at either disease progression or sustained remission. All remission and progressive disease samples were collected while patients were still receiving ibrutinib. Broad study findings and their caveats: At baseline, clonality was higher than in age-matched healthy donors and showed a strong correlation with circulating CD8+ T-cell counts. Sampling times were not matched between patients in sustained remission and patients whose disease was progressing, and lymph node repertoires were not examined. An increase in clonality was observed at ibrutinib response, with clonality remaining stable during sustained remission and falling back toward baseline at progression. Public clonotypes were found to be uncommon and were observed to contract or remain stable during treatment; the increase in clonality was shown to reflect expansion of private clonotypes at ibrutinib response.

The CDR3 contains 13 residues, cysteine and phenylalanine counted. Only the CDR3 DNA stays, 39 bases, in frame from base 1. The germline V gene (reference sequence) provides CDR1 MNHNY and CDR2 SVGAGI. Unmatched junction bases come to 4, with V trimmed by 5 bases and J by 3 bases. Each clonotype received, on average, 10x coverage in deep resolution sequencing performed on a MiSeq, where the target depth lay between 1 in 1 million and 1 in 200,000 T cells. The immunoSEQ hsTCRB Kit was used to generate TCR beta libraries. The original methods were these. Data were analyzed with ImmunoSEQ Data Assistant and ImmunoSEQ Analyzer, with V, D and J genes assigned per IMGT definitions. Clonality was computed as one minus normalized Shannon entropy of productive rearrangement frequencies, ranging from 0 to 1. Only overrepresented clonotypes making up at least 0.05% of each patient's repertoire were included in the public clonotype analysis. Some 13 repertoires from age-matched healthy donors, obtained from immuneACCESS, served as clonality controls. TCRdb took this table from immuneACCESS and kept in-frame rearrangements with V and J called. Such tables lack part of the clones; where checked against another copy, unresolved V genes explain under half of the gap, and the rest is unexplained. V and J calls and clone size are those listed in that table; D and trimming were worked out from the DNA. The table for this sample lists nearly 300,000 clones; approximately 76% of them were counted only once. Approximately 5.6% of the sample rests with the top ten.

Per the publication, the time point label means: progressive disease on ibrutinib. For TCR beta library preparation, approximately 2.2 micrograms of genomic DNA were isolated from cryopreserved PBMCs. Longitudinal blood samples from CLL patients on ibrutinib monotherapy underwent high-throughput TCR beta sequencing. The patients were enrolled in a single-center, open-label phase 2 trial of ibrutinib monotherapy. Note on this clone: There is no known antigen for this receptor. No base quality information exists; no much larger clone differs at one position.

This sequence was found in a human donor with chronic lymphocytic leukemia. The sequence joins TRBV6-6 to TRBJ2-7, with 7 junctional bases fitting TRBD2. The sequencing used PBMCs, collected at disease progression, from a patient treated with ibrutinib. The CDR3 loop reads CASSLTSSYEQYF. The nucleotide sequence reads TGTGCCAGCAGTCTGACTAGCAGCTACGAGCAGTACTTC.